The rows below give T cell receptor beta chains drawn from one sample of a study of cytomegalovirus exposure and HLA in healthy donors. Here immunoSEQ multiplex PCR was the method, and the copy in TCRdb shows in-frame clones only, minus some. The data hold more than 95,000 clones, with roughly four fifths observed a single time. Sequenced: PBMCs. The receptor set was obtained from a woman younger than 35 in good health and CMV-seronegative. Each CDR3 is given with its conserved first and last residue. The D gene is left open where the match is weak. Clone sizes are given selectively: once, few, many, or a class where the clone is expanded.

>TRBD2|TRBV7-3|-|TRBJ2-7
CASSLSGGSSYEQYF
TGTGCCAGCAGTTTGAGCGGGGGCTCCTCCTACGAGCAGTACTTC
>-|TRBV29-1|-|TRBJ1-1
CSVEGEATLNTEAFF
TGCAGCGTTGAAGGAGAGGCAACCTTGAACACTGAAGCTTTCTTT
>-|TRBV2|-|TRBJ2-7
CASSDEAGAHEQYF
TGTGCCAGCAGTGACGAGGCAGGGGCCCACGAGCAGTACTTC
>TRBD1|TRBV6-1|-|TRBJ1-5
CASSEPKDRAISNQPQHF
TGTGCCAGCAGTGAACCGAAGGACAGGGCGATTAGCAATCAGCCCCAGCATTTT
>-|TRBV5-1|-|TRBJ2-7
CASSFISGGYEQYF
TGCGCCAGCAGCTTTATTTCCGGGGGCTACGAGCAGTACTTC
>TRBD2|TRBV7-7|few|TRBJ2-1
CASSLGTSVNEQFF
TGTGCTAGCAGCCTCGGGACTAGCGTCAATGAGCAGTTCTTC
>TRBD1|TRBV2|-|TRBJ1-5
CASSTGQGGGPQHF
TGTGCCAGCAGTACCGGACAGGGGGGAGGACCCCAGCATTTT
>TRBD2|TRBV4-1|-|TRBJ2-5
CASSQGTAGGETQYF
TGCGCCAGCAGCCAAGGGACGGCGGGGGGAGAGACCCAGTACTTC
>-|TRBV27|-|TRBJ1-1
CASSFSGRVEAFF
TGTGCCAGCAGTTTTAGTGGGCGGGTTGAAGCTTTCTTT
>-|TRBV2|once|TRBJ1-1
CASSPRGDTEAFF
TGTGCCAGCAGCCCCCGGGGGGACACTGAAGCTTTCTTT
>TRBD1|TRBV29-1|-|TRBJ2-3
CSVVSGRDRGQDTQYF
TGCAGCGTCGTCTCAGGTCGGGACAGGGGGCAAGATACGCAGTATTTT
>TRBD1|TRBV19|-|TRBJ1-5
CASGTGYSNQPQHF
TGTGCCAGTGGGACAGGATATAGCAATCAGCCCCAGCATTTT
>-|TRBV6-1|-|TRBJ2-7
CASSEVGPCEQYF
TGTGCCAGCAGTGAGGTGGGGCCATGCGAGCAGTACTTC
>-|TRBV19|-|TRBJ2-2
CASSIGAGRTGELFF
TGTGCCAGTAGTATAGGAGCAGGGCGCACCGGGGAGCTGTTTTTT
>-|TRBV10-3|-|TRBJ1-5
CASGTSSNQPQHF
TGTGCCAGCGGGACTTCAAGCAATCAGCCCCAGCATTTT
>-|TRBV6-5|-|TRBJ2-3
CASWRESDTQYF
TGTGCCAGCTGGAGGGAGTCAGATACGCAGTATTTT
>-|TRBV5-1|-|TRBJ1-5
CASSLEAGNQPQHF
TGCGCCAGCAGCTTGGAAGCGGGCAATCAGCCCCAGCATTTT
>TRBD1|TRBV2|-|TRBJ1-3
CASETGSGNTIYF
TGTGCCAGCGAGACAGGGTCAGGAAACACCATATATTTT
>TRBD2|TRBV4-2|-|TRBJ2-7
CASSQDRASGYYEQYF
TGTGCCAGCAGCCAAGATCGCGCTAGCGGGTATTACGAGCAGTACTTC
>TRBD1|TRBV6-4|-|TRBJ1-6
CASRPCGGRQGATGNSPLHF
TGTGCCAGCAGGCCCTGCGGAGGCCGGCAGGGGGCAACGGGAAATTCACCCCTCCACTTT
>-|TRBV7-2|few|TRBJ1-1
CASSLRGVNTEAFF
TGTGCCAGCAGCTTACGCGGGGTGAACACTGAAGCTTTCTTT
>-|TRBV10-3|-|TRBJ1-2
CAITGTVGGYTF
TGTGCCATCACCGGGACTGTAGGAGGCTACACCTTC
>-|TRBV28|few|TRBJ1-5
CASSLQGMGQPQHF
TGTGCCAGCAGTTTACAGGGTATGGGTCAGCCCCAGCATTTT
>-|TRBV2|once|TRBJ1-6
CASTVEVAYNSPLHF
TGTGCCAGCACCGTAGAGGTGGCCTATAATTCACCCCTCCACTTT
>-|TRBV6-5|-|TRBJ1-6
CASSAGGLGSPLHF
TGTGCCAGCAGTGCGGGGGGACTGGGTTCACCCCTCCACTTT
>-|TRBV5-4|-|TRBJ2-7
CASSLDRGSSYEQYF
TGTGCCAGCAGCTTGGATAGGGGAAGCTCCTACGAGCAGTACTTC
>TRBD2|TRBV5-1|-|TRBJ2-1
CASSSGTSGGEQFF
TGCGCCAGCAGCTCCGGGACTAGCGGGGGCGAACAGTTCTTC
>-|TRBV11-2|-|TRBJ2-6
CASSLGFGLSGANVLTF
TGTGCCAGCAGCTTAGGGTTCGGTTTGTCCGGGGCCAACGTCCTGACTTTC
>-|TRBV7-9|-|TRBJ2-7
CASSYGEFYEQYF
TGTGCCAGCAGCTACGGGGAGTTCTACGAGCAGTACTTC